The rows below give T cell receptor beta chains drawn from one sample of a study of blood T cell repertoires in COVID-19. TCRdb's table, derived via immunoSEQ multiplex PCR, lists solely in-frame clones and lacks some. This repertoire shows 70,000 to 85,000 clones, about 86% found once; its top ten account for 20% to 25%. The specimen sequenced was peripheral blood. Receptors originate from a woman aged 80 or over in a cohort sampled during active or convalescent COVID-19. The conserved cysteine and the conserved F or W are not part of the CDR3 here. Clone size is shown for a subset of rows, as once, few, many or a class of expanded clone.

once	12	TRBV15	ATNRNRAGETQY
-	13	TRBV10-2	ASSRTSGSSGELF
once	13	TRBV5-1	ASSVGGQGGQPQH
-	12	TRBV6-6	ASSAGGSTDTQY
-	11	TRBV2	ASRDSLNTEAF
-	13	TRBV18	ASSTRQGGTDTQY
-	12	TRBV7-2	ASSFRLIGETQY
-	7	TRBV20-1	SVLETQY
few	13	TRBV7-9	ASSLRGQMNTEAF
-	12	TRBV30	AWRTGGAYNEQF
-	10	TRBV28	ASSGPNSPLH
-	10	TRBV12-3/TRBV12-4	ATHRYTGELF
-	12	TRBV18	ASSPGTTSYEQY
-	11	TRBV6-5	ASRREGSTEAF
-	14	TRBV21-1	ASSKETGEHNSPLH
-	13	TRBV10-3	AINLGQGAKTEAF
-	12	TRBV5-6	ASSLLTGGGGYT
-	11	TRBV2	ASSFIEQYEQY
-	16	TRBV4-1	ASSAAGQGSLGANVLT
-	14	TRBV6-5	ASSYGTGRANYGYT
-	12	TRBV11-2	ASRPRGADTEAF
-	13	TRBV28	ASSLGTVSNQPQH
once	17	TRBV4-1	ASSPGDRGGGRYQETQY
-	12	TRBV18	ASSPAGLNEKLF
once	10	TRBV5-4	ASSLERGTQY
-	14	TRBV4-2	ASSQAKVGGSYEQY
-	13	TRBV18	ASSPTPDKGYGYT
-	13	TRBV11-3	ASTGTITSTDTQY
once	13	TRBV5-5	ASSFVGTGLTEQF
-	13	TRBV7-9	ASSLARGSGNTIY
once	13	TRBV10-3	AISEGRTGTAGYT
-	12	TRBV5-1	ASSLATGTDTQY
-	13	TRBV3-1/TRBV3-2	ASSPSWTGTDTQY
-	8	TRBV29-1	SGQNTEAF
-	16	TRBV25-1	ASSEYKGSGLSTDTQY
-	12	TRBV6-5	ASSLSRSPEGKF
-	14	TRBV28	ASSLRGPGPIGELF
-	13	TRBV5-5	ASSLVGQLNSPLH
-	11	TRBV18	ASSPRSEYGYT
few	13	TRBV7-2	ASSSQGAGGQPQH
-	14	TRBV18	ASSPPTAGRGRGYT
-	12	TRBV11-2	ASSITGVGEKLF
-	12	TRBV6-6	ASYRAGLNTEAF
-	9	TRBV19	ASRQNTEAF
-	12	TRBV9	ASSNPGQSYEQY
-	14	TRBV3-1/TRBV3-2	ASRHSDARSYNEQF